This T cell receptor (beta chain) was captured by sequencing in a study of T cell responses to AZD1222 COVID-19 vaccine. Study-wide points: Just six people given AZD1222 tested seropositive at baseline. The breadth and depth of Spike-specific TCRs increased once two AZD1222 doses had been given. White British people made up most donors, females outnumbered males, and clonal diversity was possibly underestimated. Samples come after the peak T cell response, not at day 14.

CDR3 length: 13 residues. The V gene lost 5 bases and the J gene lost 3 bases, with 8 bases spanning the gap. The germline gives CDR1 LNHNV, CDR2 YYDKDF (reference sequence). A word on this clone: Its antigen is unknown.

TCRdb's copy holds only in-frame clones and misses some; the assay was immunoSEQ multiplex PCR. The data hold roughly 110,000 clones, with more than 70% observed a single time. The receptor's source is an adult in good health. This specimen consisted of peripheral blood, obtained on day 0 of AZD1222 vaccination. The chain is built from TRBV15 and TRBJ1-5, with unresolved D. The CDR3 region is CATSHDYNQPQHF. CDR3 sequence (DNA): TGTGCCACCAGCCACGACTACAATCAGCCCCAGCATTTT.